Following are 22 T cell receptor beta chains from one sample sequenced in a study of T cell responses to AZD1222 COVID-19 vaccine. TCRdb keeps only in-frame clones here, not all; method: immunoSEQ multiplex PCR. Of under 200,000 clones listed, 92% were seen once; the top ten hold approximately 1.3%. The sample consisted of peripheral blood, taken 28 days after the second AZD1222 dose. The receptors stem from an adult who received the AZD1222 COVID-19 vaccine.

The rearrangement joins TRBV6-4 to TRBJ1-6; D gene unclear. This CDR3 contains 15 residues. V was clipped by 0 bases and J by 7 bases, with 10 bases between them. Germline V CDR1 and CDR2: MRHNA, SNTAGT. CDR3 protein: CASSDSGLGNSPLHF. The DNA of the CDR3 is TGTGCCAGCAGTGACTCGGGCCTAGGCAATTCACCCCTCCACTTT.

This clone appeared once. The chain joins TRBV4-1 to TRBJ1-1; D possibly corresponds to TRBD1 (6 bases). Germline assignment: CDR1 MGHRA and CDR2 YSYEKL. V gave up 4 bases and J gave up 4 bases, with 16 bases separating them. The CDR3 totals 15 residues. The CDR3 loop reads CASSLSIPRGTEAFF. DNA of the CDR3: TGCGCCAGCAGCCTTAGTATTCCCAGGGGCACTGAAGCTTTCTTT.

The J gene is TRBJ2-5, the V gene TRBV5-6; TRBD2 matches at 13 bases. Germline V gives CDR1 SGHDT, CDR2 YYEEEE. The J segment lost 0 bases and the V segment lost 0 bases, leaving 2 bases of the junction unmatched. The length of the CDR3 is 17 residues. The CDR3 coding sequence is TGTGCCAGCAGCTTGGGGACTAGCGGGGGCTACCAAGAGACCCAGTACTTC. The encoded protein is CASSLGTSGGYQETQYF.

The chain couples TRBV29-1 to TRBJ1-4; tentative D call: TRBD1 (6 bases). The CDR3 consists of 12 residues. V was pared by 7 bases and J by 0 bases, with 6 bases between. Germline CDR1 and CDR2: SQVTM and ANQGSEA. CDR3 sequence: CSGDTTNEKLFF. DNA for the CDR3: TGCAGCGGGGACACAACTAATGAAAAACTGTTTTTT.

This rearrangement joins TRBV5-6 to TRBJ2-3, with D maybe TRBD1 (5 bases). Germline V gene data show CDR1 as SGHDT and CDR2 as YYEEEE. Trimming took off 0 bases at V and 4 bases at J, with 12 bases between the two ends. The CDR3 runs to 15 residues. This CDR3 reads CASSLGGTGADTQYF. In DNA form, the CDR3 reads TGTGCCAGCAGCTTGGGGGGCACAGGTGCAGATACGCAGTATTTT.

This chain uses TRBV12-5 with TRBJ2-1; weak D call: TRBD2 (6 bases). Germline V gives CDR1 LGHNT, CDR2 FRNRAP. The CDR3 loop spans 14 amino acids. V lost 1 base and J lost 6, with 10 bases in between. The CDR3 DNA reads as TGTGCTAGTGGTTTGGCCCCGGAGGGCAATGAGCAGTTCTTC. It is translated as CASGLAPEGNEQFF.

This chain uses TRBV5-6 with TRBJ2-7; 8 bases fit TRBD2. From germline, CDR1 is SGHDT and CDR2 YYEEEE. Trimming cost V 2 bases and J 4 bases; bases outside gene matches: 5. The CDR3 length is 14 residues. The CDR3: CASSFGGAHYEQYF. The CDR3 region has the DNA TGTGCCAGCAGCTTCGGGGGGGCGCATTACGAGCAGTACTTC. Drawing the rest from reference TRBV5-6 and TRBJ2-7, the complete variable domain is DAGVTQSPTHLIKTRGQQVTLRCSPKSGHDTVSWYQQALGQGPQFIFQYYEEEERQRGNFPDRFSGHQFPNYSSELNVNALLLGDSALYLCASSFGGAHYEQYFGPGTRLTVT.

The chain couples TRBV6-5 to TRBJ1-5; 7 bases agree with TRBD1. V trimming: 6 bases; J trimming: 6 bases; junction bases outside the gene matches: 2. From germline, CDR1 is MNHEY and CDR2 SVGAGI. This CDR3 spans 12 amino acids. DNA for the CDR3: TGTGCCAGCAGAAGACAGGGTCAGCCCCAGCATTTT. It translates to CASRRQGQPQHF.

CDR3 protein: CASSQGRGPSNYGYTF. CDR3 nucleotides: TGTGCCAGCAGCCAAGGCAGGGGGCCCTCTAACTATGGCTACACCTTC. The genes are TRBV4-2 and TRBJ1-2; 8 bases align to TRBD1. The CDR3 is made up of 16 amino acids. From germline, CDR1 is LGHNA and CDR2 YNFKEQ. The trim removed 1 base at V and 0 bases at J, leaving 4 bases unmatched.

The V and J genes are TRBV7-2 and TRBJ2-3; 8 bases are a match to TRBD2. The J segment lost 5 bases and the V segment lost 6 bases, leaving 16 bases of the junction unmatched. CDR1 SGHTA and CDR2 FQGNSA come from the germline V gene. This CDR3 is 17 amino acids long. The CDR3 DNA reads TGTGCCAGCAGTCGGAGCGGGAGAGGGGGTAATGGAGATACGCAGTATTTT. Its translation is CASSRSGRGGNGDTQYF.

CDR3 in amino acids: CASSSTFSTDTQYF. The CDR3 DNA reads TGTGCCAGCAGCTCCACATTTAGCACAGATACGCAGTATTTT. The rearrangement links TRBV9 to TRBJ2-3, with D hard to call. Trimming shortened V by 4 bases and J by 0 bases, and 9 bases separated the two germline ends. The CDR3 runs to 14 residues. Germline values: CDR1 SGDLS, CDR2 YYNGEE.

This chain connects TRBV28 to TRBJ1-2, with D maybe TRBD1 (5 bases). Germline CDR1 reads MDHEN; CDR2 reads SYDVKM. V was pared by 2 bases and J by 4 bases, with 11 bases between. The CDR3 covers 14 residues. The DNA for the CDR3 is TGTGCCAGCAGTTTACCACAGGAGGCCTATGGCTACACCTTC. Translating it yields CASSLPQEAYGYTF.

The V and J genes are TRBV7-2 and TRBJ2-7; 11 bases agree with TRBD2. The germline CDR1 and CDR2 sequences are SGHTA and FQGNSA. The CDR3 has 16 amino acids. The trim removed 4 bases at V and 6 bases at J, leaving 11 bases unmatched. The CDR3 nucleotides read TGTGCCAGCAGCTCCGGCGTAGCGGGGGGGCCCAGCGAGCAGTACTTC. Translation: CASSSGVAGGPSEQYF.

This chain connects TRBV12-3 or TRBV12-4 to TRBJ1-1, with a tentative D call TRBD1 (5 bases). CDR3 length: 13 amino acids. Trimming took off 8 bases at V and 5 bases at J, with 15 bases between the two ends. CDR3 region: CASGPTGGTEAFF. In DNA, the CDR3 is TGTGCCAGCGGCCCCACGGGGGGGACTGAAGCTTTCTTT.

J is TRBJ2-7 and V is TRBV5-1; perhaps TRBD2 as D (8 bases). The CDR3 totals 14 residues. The V end lost 4 bases, the J end lost 1 base, and 12 bases lay between the germline ends. CDR1 is SGHRS and CDR2 is YFSETQ in the germline V gene. This CDR3 is CASSREGQSYEQYF. The CDR3 nucleotides are TGCGCCAGCAGCCGGGAGGGACAGTCCTACGAGCAGTACTTC.

CDR3 DNA: TGTGCCAGCAGCCCACTAGGGACAGGGGGCGACGAGCAGTACTTC. Amino acid sequence: CASSPLGTGGDEQYF. The chain carries TRBV14 and TRBJ2-7, with 12 nucleotides matching TRBD1. V lost 4 bases to trimming and J lost 5 bases; unmatched junction nucleotides: 6. Germline CDR1 reads SGHDN; CDR2 reads FVKESK. The CDR3 loop spans 15 amino acids.

Only a few counts were recorded for this clone. This chain uses TRBV15 with TRBJ1-2; D may be TRBD1 (5 bases). This CDR3 contains 14 residues. Trimming stripped 0 bases from V and 8 bases from J, with 13 bases between. In germline, CDR1 is LNHNV, CDR2 YYDKDF (reference sequence). The CDR3 sequence: CATSRDLGGDGYTF. The CDR3 DNA sequence: TGTGCCACCAGCAGAGATTTGGGAGGGGACGGCTACACCTTC.

V is TRBV25-1 and J is TRBJ2-3, with TRBD2 identical over 7 bases. Germline values: CDR1 MGHDK, CDR2 SYGVNS. V was clipped by 7 bases and J by 2 bases; unmatched bases: 6. This CDR3 region has 14 residues. This CDR3 reads CASTVSGYTDTQYF. The CDR3 DNA sequence: TGTGCCAGCACCGTTAGCGGGTACACAGATACGCAGTATTTT.

The chain joins TRBV10-2 to TRBJ2-7; perhaps TRBD2 as D (6 bases). The ends were cut back, 2 bases at V and 2 bases at J, with 22 bases in the middle. Germline V lookup: CDR1 WSHSY, CDR2 SAAADI. The CDR3 length is 18 residues. The CDR3 bases are TGCGCCAGCAGTGAGGGCTACCCCGGCCTAGCGAGTACCTACGAGCAGTACTTC. It translates to CASSEGYPGLASTYEQYF.

The V call is TRBV6-1, the J call TRBJ2-2; 9 bases fit TRBD1. The ends lost 1 base at V and 6 bases at J; junction bases unmatched: 0. Germline V gene data show CDR1 as MNHNS and CDR2 as SASEGT. The CDR3 is made up of 14 amino acids. The CDR3 DNA follows: TGTGCCAGCAGTGAAGACAGGGGGCCCGGGGAGCTGTTTTTT. As protein: CASSEDRGPGELFF.

The chain employs TRBV4-1 and TRBJ2-1; 8 bases fit TRBD2. This CDR3 region has 16 residues. CDR1 is MGHRA and CDR2 is YSYEKL in the germline V gene. Trimming took 0 bases from V and 4 from J; bases not matched to a gene: 5. CDR3 coding DNA: TGCGCCAGCAGCCAAGATCAGCGGGAGCCTTACAATGAGCAGTTCTTC. Protein product: CASSQDQREPYNEQFF.

The rearrangement joins TRBV6-4 to TRBJ1-2; D gene ambiguous. The length of the CDR3 is 13 residues. The germline gives CDR1 MRHNA, CDR2 SNTAGT. V was trimmed by 5 bases and J by 3 bases, leaving 10 bases between them. CDR3 residues: CASSRLPHYGYTF. The CDR3 DNA reads TGTGCCAGCAGTCGACTGCCCCACTATGGCTACACCTTC.